Below, 24 T cell receptor beta chains from the same sample are listed, as sequenced in a study of cytomegalovirus exposure and HLA in healthy donors. Primers: 60 Vbeta forward and 13 Jbeta reverse. The protocol was immunoSEQ multiplex PCR, while the TCRdb copy is restricted to in-frame clones and leaves out a portion. The table lists 120,000 to 150,000 clones, around 80% of them singletons. The sample was PBMCs. These receptors came from a man aged 18 to 30 in good health and CMV-seropositive.

V usage is TRBV7-8 and J usage is TRBJ2-2, with TRBD2 matching over 11 bases. Losses at the gene ends were 5 bases for V and 1 base for J; bases not matched to a gene: 18. Germline V gene data show CDR1 as SGHVS and CDR2 as FQNEAQ. This CDR3 comprises 21 residues. The CDR3 loop is CASSPRLVSGRAGGNTGELFF. The CDR3 DNA reads TGTGCCAGCAGCCCTCGATTGGTTAGCGGGAGGGCCGGAGGGAACACCGGGGAGCTGTTTTTT.

This rearrangement joins TRBV7-3 to TRBJ2-1, with 13 bases that match TRBD2. Germline values: CDR1 SGHTA, CDR2 FQGTGA. CDR3 size: 16 residues. J gave up 8 bases and V 4 bases, and 8 bases lay outside the gene matches. The CDR3 sequence is CASSSGGLAGFDEQFF. CDR3 bases: TGTGCCAGCAGCTCCGGGGGACTAGCGGGATTCGATGAGCAGTTCTTC.

V usage is TRBV7-6 and J usage is TRBJ2-2; 10 bases are a match to TRBD2. The CDR3 runs 16 residues. V was pared by 5 bases and J by 1 base, with 4 bases of the junction left unmatched. The germline V gene has CDR1 SGHVS and CDR2 FNYEAQ. The CDR3 nucleotides read TGTGCCAGCAGCAGGACTAGCGGCTTGAACACCGGGGAGCTGTTTTTT. Residues: CASSRTSGLNTGELFF.

The chain has TRBV7-2 and TRBJ2-5; no definite D call. With 3 bases removed from V and 1 base from J, the gap between germline ends came to 15 bases. The CDR3 has 16 amino acids. Germline V gene data show CDR1 as SGHTA and CDR2 as FQGNSA. CDR3 region: CASSFPRWALQETQYF. CDR3 nucleotides: TGTGCCAGCAGCTTCCCCAGGTGGGCCCTCCAAGAGACCCAGTACTTC.

This rearrangement joins TRBV5-6 to TRBJ1-2, with D possibly matching TRBD1 (6 bases). Germline CDR1 SGHDT, CDR2 YYEEEE. This CDR3 is 13 amino acids long. V was clipped by 1 base and J by 6 bases, with 10 bases between them. The CDR3 sequence: CASSLRRGNGYTF. CDR3 in DNA: TGTGCCAGCAGCTTGCGCAGGGGAAATGGCTACACCTTC.

The rearrangement uses TRBV7-2 and TRBJ2-5, with 9 bases aligning to TRBD1. Trimming cost V 1 base and J 3 bases; bases outside gene matches: 6. Germline V gene data show CDR1 as SGHTA and CDR2 as FQGNSA. The CDR3 loop spans 16 amino acids. CDR3 in DNA: TGTGCCAGCAGCTTAGGGGGACAGGGTTTTAAAGAGACCCAGTACTTC. Protein product: CASSLGGQGFKETQYF. The full variable domain, rest sourced from reference TRBV7-2 and TRBJ2-5, is GAGVSQSPSNKVTEKGKDVELRCDPISGHTALYWYRQSLGQGLEFLIYFQGNSAPDKSGLPSDRFSAERTGGSVSTLTIQRTQQEDSAVYLCASSLGGQGFKETQYFGPGTRLLVL.

V and J are TRBV28 and TRBJ1-2, with 9 bases matching TRBD1. Losses at the gene ends were 8 bases for V and 7 bases for J; bases not matched to a gene: 14. The CDR3 is 15 amino acids. Germline-derived CDR1 and CDR2 are MDHEN and SYDVKM. DNA of the CDR3: TGTGCCAGCGGGCGGACAGGGGTCACTTCGCGTGGCTACACCTTC. Amino acid sequence: CASGRTGVTSRGYTF.

This chain links TRBV6-5 with TRBJ1-1, with 9 bases aligning to TRBD1. Germline V gives CDR1 MNHEY, CDR2 SVGAGI. The CDR3 has 13 amino acids. V lost 5 bases to trimming and J lost 4 bases; unmatched junction nucleotides: 2. DNA for the CDR3: TGTGCCAGCAGTGCGACAGGGGGCACTGAAGCTTTCTTT. It specifies CASSATGGTEAFF.

The genes are TRBV10-1 and TRBJ1-1; a possible D gene is TRBD1 (5 bases). Germline loops: CDR1 WNHNN, CDR2 SYGVQD (reference sequence). The CDR3 runs 14 residues. The germline V and J ends were trimmed by 4 bases and 8 bases, with 17 bases remaining between them. CDR3 in amino acids: CASSGALGQGEAFF. CDR3 DNA sequence: TGCGCCAGCAGTGGGGCCCTGGGGCAGGGAGAAGCTTTCTTT.

The J gene is TRBJ1-2, the V gene TRBV6-6, with 9 positions matching TRBD1. The germline CDR1 and CDR2 sequences are MNHNY and SVGAGI (reference sequence). With V trimmed by 7 bases and J by 7 bases, 4 bases remained unmatched. The CDR3 spans 12 residues. In DNA, the CDR3 is TGTGCCAGCACCATGACAGGGGGTGGCTACACCTTC. Protein sequence: CASTMTGGGYTF.

The chain recombines TRBV5-6 with TRBJ1-5; 7 bases align to TRBD1. Germline CDR1 is SGHDT and CDR2 is YYEEEE. Trimming removed 0 bases from V and 6 bases from J; junction bases left unmatched: 3. The CDR3 runs 14 residues. DNA for the CDR3: TGTGCCAGCAGCTTGGCCAGGGACAGTCAGCCCCAGCATTTT. Residues: CASSLARDSQPQHF.

The chain combines TRBV4-2 with TRBJ2-1; 9 positions agree with TRBD2. Per germline, CDR1 LGHNA and CDR2 YNFKEQ. Trimming at V came to 3 bases and at J to 9 bases, leaving 6 bases not matched to a gene. The CDR3 extends over 14 amino acids. CDR3 protein: CASSQALAGVEQFF. The CDR3 DNA sequence: TGTGCCAGCAGCCAGGCATTAGCGGGGGTTGAGCAGTTCTTC.

The chain joins TRBV28 to TRBJ2-2; 8 bases line up with TRBD2. Germline CDR1 reads MDHEN; CDR2 reads SYDVKM. The V and J ends lost 7 bases and 5 bases, in that order; junction bases with no gene match: 12. The CDR3 extends over 16 amino acids. The CDR3 bases are TGTGCCAGCAACCGAGCGGGAGAGTCGAGGACCGGGGAGCTGTTTTTT. It codes for CASNRAGESRTGELFF.

V usage is TRBV6-1 and J usage is TRBJ1-3; 9 bases are a match to TRBD1. The V segment lost 4 bases and the J segment 0 bases; nucleotides outside the gene matches: 4. The CDR3 sequence is 16 residues long. Germline assignment: CDR1 MNHNS and CDR2 SASEGT. CDR3 bases: TGTGCCAGCAGTGGGGGGACAGGGTACTCTGGAAACACCATATATTTT. Its translation is CASSGGTGYSGNTIYF.

The rearrangement joins TRBV28 to TRBJ1-1, with 8 bases lining up with TRBD1. The CDR3 extends over 15 amino acids. The ends lost 2 bases at V and 5 bases at J; junction bases unmatched: 7. Germline V gene sequence: CDR1 MDHEN, CDR2 SYDVKM. CDR3 DNA: TGTGCCAGCAGTTTAACAGGGACAGGTCGAACTGAAGCTTTCTTT. Residues: CASSLTGTGRTEAFF.

This clone has only one observation. This chain joins TRBV10-2 and TRBJ2-3; D is perhaps TRBD2 (6 bases). The germline V and J ends were trimmed by 6 bases and 2 bases, with 12 bases remaining between them. CDR3 length: 14 residues. The germline V gene has CDR1 WSHSY and CDR2 SAAADI. The CDR3 reads CASRAGIATDTQYF. For the CDR3, the DNA is TGCGCCAGCAGGGCGGGGATCGCCACAGATACGCAGTATTTT.

In regard to this clone: Distinct nucleotide sequences in the sample also encode this CDR3. J is TRBJ2-7 and V is TRBV6-1; a weak D match, TRBD2 (7 bases). The CDR3 has 21 amino acids. Looked up from germline, CDR1 is MNHNS and CDR2 is SASEGT. Deletions cut 2 bases from V and 6 bases from J, with 35 bases between. The CDR3 loop reads CASSERGWGLADLLRGIEQYF. The DNA for the CDR3 is TGTGCCAGCAGTGAAAGAGGTTGGGGGCTAGCGGATTTACTACGAGGGATCGAGCAGTACTTC.

The chain combines TRBV2 with TRBJ2-7, with D perhaps TRBD1 (5 bases). V lost 7 bases and J lost 3, with 7 bases in between. This CDR3 region has 11 residues. The germline V gene encodes CDR1 SNHLY and CDR2 FYNNEI. The CDR3 DNA follows: TGTGCCAGCATCGACAGCTACGAGCAGTACTTC. Its translation: CASIDSYEQYF. Variable domain in full (rest from reference TRBV2 and TRBJ2-7): EPEVTQTPSHQVTQMGQEVILRCVPISNHLYFYWYRQILGQKVEFLVSFYNNEISEKSEIFDDQFSVERPDGSNFTLKIRSTKLEDSAMYFCASIDSYEQYFGPGTRLTVT.

This clone was detected a few times. This chain uses TRBV30 with TRBJ2-7, with D perhaps matching TRBD1 (6 bases). The germline CDR1 and CDR2 sequences are GTSNPN and SVGIG (reference sequence). The length of the CDR3 is 13 residues. The V end lost 3 bases, the J end lost 5 bases, and 14 bases lay between the germline ends. CDR3 sequence reads: CAWRTGFNHEQYF. As DNA, the CDR3 is TGTGCCTGGAGGACAGGTTTCAACCACGAGCAGTACTTC.

The CDR3, as DNA: TGTGCCAGCAGTTCCCGTATACAGGTCGCTAACTATGGCTACACCTTC. Encoded protein: CASSSRIQVANYGYTF. The V call is TRBV6-5, the J call TRBJ1-2; tentatively, D is TRBD1 (5 bases). CDR1 is MNHEY and CDR2 is SVGAGI in the germline V gene. This CDR3 region has 16 residues. The germline V and J ends were trimmed by 4 bases and 0 bases, with 15 bases remaining between them.

The V and J genes are TRBV27 and TRBJ2-1, with 9 bases aligning to TRBD1. V dropped 2 bases and J dropped 12; count of bases not matched to a gene: 5. The germline gives CDR1 MNHEY, CDR2 SMNVEV (reference sequence). The CDR3 runs to 13 residues. CDR3 coding DNA: TGTGCCAGCAGTTTAGGACAGGGGAAAGGGCAGTTCTTC. It yields the protein CASSLGQGKGQFF.

The rearrangement uses TRBV21-1 and TRBJ1-5; the D call of TRBD1 is as the table states it, not checked on the DNA. TRBV21-1 is a documented pseudogene. CDR3 size: 17 residues. Written as DNA, the CDR3 is TGTGCCAGCATCGAAAGACAGGGTCCCTATAGCAATCAGCCCCAGCATTTT. Translated, it gives CASIERQGPYSNQPQHF.

The V call is TRBV30, the J call TRBJ1-5, with a tentative D call TRBD1 (5 bases). Trimming took 1 base from V and 3 from J, leaving 13 bases between them. This CDR3 is 15 amino acids long. Germline V CDR1 and CDR2: GTSNPN, SVGIG (reference sequence). The CDR3 bases are TGTGCCTGGAGTGCGTTCGGGGGACCCAATCAGCCCCAGCATTTT. The encoded protein is CAWSAFGGPNQPQHF.

The chain carries TRBV4-1 and TRBJ2-7; D might be TRBD1 (5 bases). This CDR3 comprises 15 residues. The V gene lost 1 base and the J gene lost 1 base, with 11 bases spanning the gap. From germline, CDR1 is MGHRA and CDR2 YSYEKL. The DNA for the CDR3 is TGCGCCAGCAGCCAAGGGACAATAGGGTCCTACGAGCAGTACTTC. Its translation: CASSQGTIGSYEQYF.